A single sample gave rise to the 24 T cell receptor beta chains below, sequenced in a study of T-cell memory formation after mild COVID-19. TCRdb reprocessed the 5' RACE reads via MiXCR and lists one record per CDR3 protein. This sample has approximately 230,000 distinct CDR3 sequences, with 16% found just once. Sequencing input: PBMCs or a T cell subset sorted from them (not recorded which). Every receptor here comes from a man aged 18 to 29 who had mild COVID-19 (a few samples of this study predate the infection). Cell type and time point are not known.

The chain couples TRBV27 to TRBJ2-7; D gene uncertain. Germline CDR1 and CDR2: MNHEY and SMNVEV (reference sequence). The ends were cut back, 6 bases at V and 4 bases at J, with 16 bases in the middle. The CDR3 has 14 residues. In DNA, the CDR3 is TGTGCCAGCAGCCCCGACTCGACGGAATACGAGCAGTACTTC. Translation: CASSPDSTEYEQYF.

The chain joins TRBV12-3 or TRBV12-4 to TRBJ1-1; no reliable D call. Deletions cut 7 bases from V and 1 base from J, with 10 bases between. This CDR3 is built from 13 residues. In DNA, the CDR3 is TGTGCCAGCACCTCTGACACGAACACTGAAGCTTTCTTT. Protein sequence: CASTSDTNTEAFF.

This clonotype was seen ten or more times. V usage is TRBV5-1 and J usage is TRBJ2-3, with a tentative D call TRBD2 (5 bases). The germline gives CDR1 SGHRS, CDR2 YFSETQ. V shed 0 bases and J shed 4 bases, with 9 bases lying between them. There are 14 residues in the CDR3. CDR3 nucleotides: TGCGCCAGCAGCTTGGTGACGGGATCAGATACGCAGTATTTT. It translates to CASSLVTGSDTQYF.

The chain has TRBV18 and TRBJ1-5, with 7 bases that match TRBD1. The CDR3 covers 13 residues. The V and J ends lost 8 bases and 4 bases, in that order; junction bases with no gene match: 5. Germline-derived CDR1 and CDR2 are KGHSH and LQKENI. The DNA for the CDR3 is TGTGCCAGCCAAGGGACAGAGAATCAGCCCCAGCATTTT. Its protein product is CASQGTENQPQHF. Drawing the rest from reference TRBV18 and TRBJ1-5, the complete variable domain is NAGVMQNPRHLVRRRGQEARLRCSPMKGHSHVYWYRQLPEEGLKFMVYLQKENIIDESGMPKERFSAEFPKEGPSILRIQQVVRGDSAAYFCASQGTENQPQHFGDGTRLSIL.

The V call is TRBV7-2, the J call TRBJ2-2; TRBD2 matches at 13 bases. Germline V gives CDR1 SGHTA, CDR2 FQGNSA. There are 18 residues in the CDR3. V shed 5 bases, J shed 7 bases, and the junction held 13 bases outside the gene matches. CDR3 in amino acids: CASSPRTSGGAGGGELFF. The CDR3 DNA follows: TGTGCCAGCAGCCCCCGAACTAGCGGGGGGGCCGGTGGCGGGGAGCTGTTTTTT.

This clonotype has a handful of counts. The chain has TRBV5-1 and TRBJ1-1; perhaps TRBD1 as D (5 bases). The CDR3 runs to 19 residues. Germline V gene lookup returns CDR1 SGHRS and CDR2 YFSETQ. The V gene lost 3 bases and the J gene lost 0 bases, with 24 bases spanning the gap. The DNA of the CDR3 is TGCGCCAGCAGCTCCCGTCCCGGGGGTGAGGTTATGATGAACACTGAAGCTTTCTTT. Protein sequence: CASSSRPGGEVMMNTEAFF.

This clonotype was detected a few times. J is TRBJ2-4 and V is TRBV3-1; D remains ambiguous. Germline CDR1 reads LGHDT; CDR2 reads YNNKEL (reference sequence). The CDR3 has 11 amino acids. Between the trimmed V and J ends, which lost 8 bases and 1 base, there was a span of 3 bases. This CDR3 reads CASAAKNIQYF. Here the CDR3 DNA reads TGTGCCAGCGCGGCCAAAAACATTCAGTACTTC.

The chain carries TRBV20-1 and TRBJ1-2, with D unclear. Trimming left V 2 bases short and J 0 bases short, with 7 bases between. This CDR3 is built from 13 residues. Germline-derived CDR1 and CDR2 are DFQATT and SNEGSKA (reference sequence). The CDR3 region is CSARPATNYGYTF. In DNA, the CDR3 is TGCAGTGCTAGACCCGCAACTAACTATGGCTACACCTTC.

J is TRBJ2-4 and V is TRBV5-1; tentative D call: TRBD2 (6 bases). The CDR3 sequence is 16 residues long. Trimming took 4 bases from V and 1 from J, leaving 15 bases between them. Germline V lookup: CDR1 SGHRS, CDR2 YFSETQ. In DNA form, the CDR3 reads TGCGCCAGCAGCGACTCGGGGGAAATGGCCAAAAACATTCAGTACTTC. Encoded protein: CASSDSGEMAKNIQYF.

This clonotype was seen at least ten times. One end of the junction fails to match germline, which may point to a read error. The rearrangement links TRBV3-1 to TRBJ1-1; weak D call: TRBD1 (5 bases). This CDR3 has 12 amino acids. The germline gives CDR1 LGHDT, CDR2 YNNKEL (reference sequence). CDR3 region: CASSDDASTATF. In DNA form, the CDR3 reads TGTGCCAGCAGCGACGACGCGTCGACAGCTACATTT.

This clonotype was seen more than once but under ten times. The chain combines TRBV4-3 with TRBJ1-1; D is uncertain. The CDR3 consists of 16 residues. V was cut by 0 bases and J by 5 bases, with 16 bases left in between. CDR1 and CDR2 from the germline V gene are LGHNA and YSLEER. The CDR3 DNA reads as TGCGCCAGCAGCCAAGATCGTCGGCAGACTAGGACTGAAGCTTTCTTT. Residues: CASSQDRRQTRTEAFF.

V gene TRBV7-9 combines with J gene TRBJ1-5, with D perhaps TRBD1 (6 bases). V lost 3 bases and J 0 bases, leaving 12 bases between the germline ends. The CDR3 length is 16 residues. CDR1 and CDR2 (germline): SEHNR, FQNEAQ (reference sequence). The CDR3 sequence: CASSFQGSYSNQPQHF. The DNA of the CDR3 is TGTGCCAGCAGCTTTCAGGGGTCGTATAGCAATCAGCCCCAGCATTTT.

This clonotype was counted many times. V usage is TRBV30 and J usage is TRBJ2-4; 8 bases are shared with TRBD1. The CDR3 runs to 14 residues. J gave up 3 bases and V 2 bases, and 3 bases lay outside the gene matches. Germline V gene data show CDR1 as GTSNPN and CDR2 as SVGIG (reference sequence). The CDR3 nucleotides are TGTGCCTGGAGTCTTACAGGGGGCAAAAACATTCAGTACTTC. Its translation: CAWSLTGGKNIQYF.

V and J are TRBV7-6 and TRBJ1-3; 8 nucleotides align to TRBD1. This CDR3 is built from 15 residues. Germline loops: CDR1 SGHVS, CDR2 FNYEAQ. With 5 bases clipped from V and 8 bases from J, the junction kept 11 bases outside the gene matches. As DNA, the CDR3 is TGTGCCAGCAGCCGGACCCAGGGGGCAGGGGACACCATATATTTT. Translation: CASSRTQGAGDTIYF.

This clonotype came up a few times. V gene TRBV11-2 combines with J gene TRBJ2-1; unclear D gene. Germline V gene lookup returns CDR1 SGHAT and CDR2 FQNNGV. CDR3 length: 13 amino acids. V lost 5 bases to trimming and J lost 6 bases, with 11 bases between them. The CDR3, as DNA: TGTGCCAGCAGCACCCGGACCCTCAATGAGCAGTTCTTC. It codes for CASSTRTLNEQFF.

CDR3 loop: CASSQTELAGGPNEQFF. For the CDR3, the DNA is TGTGCCAGCAGCCAGACGGAACTAGCGGGGGGCCCGAATGAGCAGTTCTTC. This chain links TRBV4-2 with TRBJ2-1; 12 nucleotides align to TRBD2. There are 17 residues in the CDR3. Trimming at V came to 3 bases and at J to 7 bases, leaving 10 bases not matched to a gene. Germline CDR1 is LGHNA and CDR2 is YNFKEQ.

This clonotype was observed many times. The chain carries TRBV30 and TRBJ1-4, with D unresolved. This CDR3 is 14 amino acids long. Germline V gene sequence: CDR1 GTSNPN, CDR2 SVGIG (reference sequence). Deletions cut 2 bases from V and 1 base from J, with 8 bases between. The CDR3 protein is CAWSFLGTNEKLFF. The CDR3 DNA sequence: TGTGCCTGGAGTTTTCTCGGAACTAATGAAAAACTGTTTTTT.

This clonotype was detected ten times or more. This chain uses TRBV5-1 with TRBJ2-4; D is uncertain. V lost 0 bases to trimming and J lost 6 bases, with 7 bases between them. This CDR3 spans 13 amino acids. Germline loops: CDR1 SGHRS, CDR2 YFSETQ. The CDR3, as DNA: TGCGCCAGCAGCTTGGGGCTTGGAAACATTCAGTACTTC. As protein: CASSLGLGNIQYF.

This clonotype was counted between two and nine times. The chain recombines TRBV5-1 with TRBJ2-7; D is perhaps TRBD2 (6 bases). Trimming stripped 3 bases from V and 1 base from J, with 23 bases between. The length of the CDR3 is 18 residues. Per the germline V gene, CDR1 is SGHRS and CDR2 is YFSETQ. CDR3 sequence: CASSSGWGSSEGSYEQYF. CDR3 nucleotide sequence: TGCGCCAGCAGCTCGGGTTGGGGGTCCTCGGAGGGGTCCTACGAGCAGTACTTC.

The sample holds a few counts of this clonotype. The chain uses TRBV7-9 and TRBJ2-3; no reliable D call. V lost 6 bases, J lost 6 bases, and 16 bases lay in between. CDR1 is SEHNR, CDR2 FQNEAQ, per germline (reference sequence). CDR3 length: 14 residues. CDR3 sequence (DNA): TGTGCCAGCAGTCAGGACGGGCCCTGGGATACGCAGTATTTT. Translating it yields CASSQDGPWDTQYF. Complete variable domain (other parts from reference TRBV7-9 and TRBJ2-3): DTGVSQNPRHKITKRGQNVTFRCDPISEHNRLYWYRQTLGQGPEFLTYFQNEAQLEKSRLLSDRFSAERPKGSFSTLEIQRTEQGDSAMYLCASSQDGPWDTQYFGPGTRLTVL.

The sample holds many counts of this clonotype. The V call is TRBV4-3, the J call TRBJ2-3, with 7 bases fitting TRBD1. Per germline, CDR1 LGHNA and CDR2 YSLEER. J was trimmed by 2 bases and V by 4 bases; bases with no gene match: 9. The CDR3 extends over 16 amino acids. Here the CDR3 DNA reads TGCGCCAGCAGCCCTGGGACAGAGCGTTCCACAGATACGCAGTATTTT. Translation gives CASSPGTERSTDTQYF.

The chain employs TRBV20-1 and TRBJ2-5; 11 bases match TRBD1. The V gene end was trimmed by 2 bases and the J gene end by 4 bases; junction bases not matched to a gene: 6. Per the germline V gene, CDR1 is DFQATT and CDR2 is SNEGSKA (reference sequence). The CDR3 extends over 15 amino acids. The CDR3 bases are TGCAGTGCTAGACTCTGGGACAGGGGGACAGAGACCCAGTACTTC. Encoded protein: CSARLWDRGTETQYF.

The chain joins TRBV6-5 to TRBJ2-5, with D hard to call. This CDR3 comprises 13 residues. The germline V and J ends were trimmed by 0 bases and 6 bases, with 8 bases remaining between them. The germline V gene encodes CDR1 MNHEY and CDR2 SVGAGI. The CDR3 DNA sequence: TGTGCCAGCAGTTACTCGGATCTAAAGACCCAGTACTTC. Its protein product is CASSYSDLKTQYF.

This chain links TRBV19 with TRBJ2-2; 9 bases map to TRBD2. CDR3 length: 14 residues. Germline V CDR1 and CDR2: LNHDA, SQIVND (reference sequence). V lost 3 bases, J lost 6 bases, and 2 bases stayed unmatched. The DNA for the CDR3 is TGTGCCAGTAGTATCCAGCGGGGGGCCGGGGAGCTGTTTTTT. Its translation: CASSIQRGAGELFF.